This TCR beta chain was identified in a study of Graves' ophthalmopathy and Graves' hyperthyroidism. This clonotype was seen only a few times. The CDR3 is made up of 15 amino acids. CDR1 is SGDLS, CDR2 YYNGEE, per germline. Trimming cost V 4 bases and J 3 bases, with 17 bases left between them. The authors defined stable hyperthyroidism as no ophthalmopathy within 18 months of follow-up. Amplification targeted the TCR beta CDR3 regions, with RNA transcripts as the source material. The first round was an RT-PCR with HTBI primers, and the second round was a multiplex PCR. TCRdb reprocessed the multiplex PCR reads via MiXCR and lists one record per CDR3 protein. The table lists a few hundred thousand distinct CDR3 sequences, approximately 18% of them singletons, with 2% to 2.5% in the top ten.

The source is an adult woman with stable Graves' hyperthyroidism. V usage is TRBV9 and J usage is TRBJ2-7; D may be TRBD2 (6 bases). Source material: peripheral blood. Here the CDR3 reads CASSPNGAGFYEQYF. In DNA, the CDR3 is TGTGCCAGCAGCCCCAACGGCGCGGGGTTCTACGAGCAGTACTTC. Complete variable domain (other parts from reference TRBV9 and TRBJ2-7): DSGVTQTPKHLITATGQRVTLRCSPRSGDLSVYWYQQSLDQGLQFLIQYYNGEERAKGNILERFSAQQFPDLHSELNLSSLELGDSALYFCASSPNGAGFYEQYFGPGTRLTVT.